These 23 T cell receptor beta chains share one sample of origin, sequenced in a study of identical twins. MiXCR was run by TCRdb on the 5' RACE reads, yielding one entry per CDR3 protein. The table includes 240,000 or so distinct CDR3 sequences, roughly a tenth detected once. The sample taken for sequencing was memory T cells sorted from blood. The receptors shown here come from a man in his forties or fifties in good health.

This clonotype came up many times. The chain carries TRBV7-2 and TRBJ2-7; 13 nucleotides line up with TRBD2. This CDR3 comprises 16 residues. The V and J ends lost 2 bases and 6 bases, in that order; junction bases with no gene match: 7. Germline V CDR1 and CDR2: SGHTA, FQGNSA. The CDR3, as DNA: TGTGCCAGCAGCTTAACCCCGGGACTAGCGGGACTCGAGCAGTACTTC. Translation gives CASSLTPGLAGLEQYF.

This clonotype was observed many times. J is TRBJ2-5 and V is TRBV15; D is perhaps TRBD2 (5 bases). Trimming took 0 bases from V and 7 from J, leaving 18 bases between them. This CDR3 is built from 16 residues. Germline V gene sequence: CDR1 LNHNV, CDR2 YYDKDF (reference sequence). The CDR3 nucleotides read TGTGCCACCAGCAGAGATAGAGGCTACCGGAGCGGGACCCAGTACTTC. It translates to CATSRDRGYRSGTQYF.

The chain uses TRBV4-2 and TRBJ1-6; the D is unclear. The germline V gene encodes CDR1 LGHNA and CDR2 YNFKEQ. V lost 5 bases and J lost 7, with 12 bases in between. This CDR3 spans 14 amino acids. This CDR3 is CASSLNAGNSPLHF. CDR3 DNA: TGTGCCAGCAGCTTAAACGCCGGGAATTCACCCCTCCACTTT.

The V and J genes are TRBV9 and TRBJ2-3; tentatively, D is TRBD1 (6 bases). The germline CDR1 and CDR2 sequences are SGDLS and YYNGEE. The CDR3 consists of 15 residues. V was clipped by 3 bases and J by 0 bases, with 11 bases between them. The CDR3 coding sequence is TGTGCCAGCAGCGAGGGGGAAGCTAGCACAGATACGCAGTATTTT. Its protein is CASSEGEASTDTQYF.

This clonotype was counted at least ten times. The V gene is TRBV20-1, the J gene TRBJ1-2; D is unclear. Trimming shortened V by 6 bases and J by 2 bases, and 13 bases separated the two germline ends. Germline loops: CDR1 DFQATT, CDR2 SNEGSKA (reference sequence). This CDR3 is 13 amino acids long. In DNA, the CDR3 is TGCAGTGCGCAGGACTACTCGAACTATGGCTACACCTTC. This translates into CSAQDYSNYGYTF.

This clonotype has ten or more counts. The rearrangement uses TRBV5-1 and TRBJ2-1; TRBD1 matches 8 bases. The germline V gene has CDR1 SGHRS and CDR2 YFSETQ. J was trimmed by 4 bases and V by 6 bases; bases with no gene match: 12. The CDR3 length is 16 residues. CDR3 sequence: CASTSGGTVTYNEQFF. CDR3 DNA sequence: TGCGCCAGCACCTCAGGGGGCACAGTTACGTACAATGAGCAGTTCTTC.

This chain links TRBV18 with TRBJ2-7, with TRBD2 matching 12 bases. The junction had 9 bases not matched to a gene; V was cut back by 6 bases and J by 6 bases. Per the germline V gene, CDR1 is KGHSH and CDR2 is LQKENI. CDR3 length equals 15 residues. CDR3 region: CASSQGLAGMVEQYF. The CDR3 coding sequence is TGTGCCAGCTCGCAAGGACTAGCGGGAATGGTCGAGCAGTACTTC.

In this sample, this clonotype turned up a few times. The chain joins TRBV28 to TRBJ2-7, with a tentative D call TRBD2 (7 bases). V gave up 5 bases and J gave up 5 bases, with 19 bases separating them. The CDR3 covers 15 residues. Germline CDR1 and CDR2: MDHEN and SYDVKM. CDR3 sequence: CASSGGGRESDEQYF. The CDR3 nucleotides read TGTGCCAGCAGTGGGGGGGGGCGGGAGTCGGACGAGCAGTACTTC.

Many counts were recorded for this clonotype. CDR3 region: CASSSTGRYEQYF. CDR3 nucleotide sequence: TGTGCCAGCAGTTCTACAGGGCGGTACGAGCAGTACTTC. V and J are TRBV6-2 or TRBV6-3 and TRBJ2-7; maybe TRBD1 (6 bases). Germline V gene data show CDR1 as MNHEY and CDR2 as SVGEGT. This CDR3 is 13 amino acids long. V was trimmed by 4 bases and J by 4 bases, leaving 11 bases between them.

This clonotype appeared many times. J is TRBJ1-5 and V is TRBV12-3 or TRBV12-4; D gene uncertain. The germline V and J ends were trimmed by 6 bases and 7 bases, with 13 bases remaining between them. The CDR3 is 13 amino acids. For the CDR3, the DNA is TGTGCCAGCAGCGCCCATGGAGGGCAGCCCCAGCATTTT. This codes for CASSAHGGQPQHF.

The gene calls are TRBV28 and TRBJ2-7; unclear D gene. Germline V gives CDR1 MDHEN, CDR2 SYDVKM. The CDR3 spans 13 residues. V lost 4 bases, J lost 0 bases, and 7 bases lay in between. The CDR3 nucleotides read TGTGCCAGCAGTTGGACCAGCTCCTACGAGCAGTACTTC. Translating it yields CASSWTSSYEQYF.

This clonotype was recorded a few times. The J gene is TRBJ2-1, the V gene TRBV12-3 or TRBV12-4; 8 bases match TRBD2. The CDR3 loop spans 17 amino acids. With V trimmed by 10 bases and J by 3 bases, 17 bases remained unmatched. The CDR3, as DNA: TGTGCCATCTCTCTCGGGGCTAGCGGGTTCAACTACAATGAGCAGTTCTTC. Encoded protein: CAISLGASGFNYNEQFF.

This clonotype was counted between two and nine times. The genes are TRBV11-1 and TRBJ2-5; 11 bases line up with TRBD2. V lost 5 bases, J lost 2 bases, and 13 bases stayed unmatched. Germline V gene lookup returns CDR1 SGHAT and CDR2 FQDESV (reference sequence). The CDR3 loop spans 18 amino acids. CDR3 sequence (DNA): TGTGCCAGCAGCCTCCCACTCCGACTAGCGGGACGGCAAGAGACCCAGTACTTC. It encodes CASSLPLRLAGRQETQYF.

There are many counts of this clonotype. The chain couples TRBV20-1 to TRBJ2-7, with 16 bases identical to TRBD2. Germline values: CDR1 DFQATT, CDR2 SNEGSKA (reference sequence). The CDR3 is made up of 17 amino acids. The V segment lost 4 bases and the J segment 5 bases; nucleotides outside the gene matches: 11. The CDR3 loop reads CSATSGTSGRAGNEQYF. For the CDR3, the DNA is TGCAGTGCTACATCCGGGACTAGCGGGAGGGCCGGAAACGAGCAGTACTTC.

The sample holds one count of this clonotype. The V and J genes are TRBV10-3 and TRBJ2-2; D is perhaps TRBD1 or TRBD2 (5 bases each). There are 14 residues in the CDR3. V lost 2 bases and J 5 bases, leaving 9 bases between the germline ends. From germline, CDR1 is ENHRY and CDR2 SYGVKD. The DNA of the CDR3 is TGTGCCATCAGTGAGGGGGGTGGTACCGGGGAGCTGTTTTTT. Its translation is CAISEGGGTGELFF.

This clonotype was observed many times. The gene calls are TRBV7-2 and TRBJ1-1; D unclear. The CDR3 runs 14 residues. Trimming took 0 bases from V and 1 from J, leaving 6 bases between them. Germline loops: CDR1 SGHTA, CDR2 FQGNSA. The CDR3 DNA sequence: TGTGCCAGCAGCTTAGCGCTCAAGAACACTGAAGCTTTCTTT. This translates into CASSLALKNTEAFF.

V gene TRBV4-3 combines with J gene TRBJ2-1, with D perhaps TRBD2 (6 bases). Per the germline V gene, CDR1 is LGHNA and CDR2 is YSLEER. The CDR3 is 15 amino acids. V was cut by 1 base and J by 5 bases, with 12 bases left in between. The CDR3 DNA is TGCGCCAGCAGCCAAGTCGGGGGAAACGACAATGAGCAGTTCTTC. Its translation is CASSQVGGNDNEQFF.

The chain uses TRBV20-1 and TRBJ2-3, with 10 bases lining up with TRBD2. Germline values: CDR1 DFQATT, CDR2 SNEGSKA (reference sequence). Trimming removed 7 bases from V and 14 bases from J; junction bases left unmatched: 6. The CDR3 has 10 residues. The CDR3: CSVLAGAPYF. The CDR3 DNA sequence: TGCAGTGTCCTAGCGGGGGCACCGTATTTT.

The chain combines TRBV9 with TRBJ2-6; no reliable D call. Germline values: CDR1 SGDLS, CDR2 YYNGEE. The ends were cut back, 0 bases at V and 0 bases at J, with 4 bases in the middle. The CDR3 contains 15 residues. The CDR3 DNA follows: TGTGCCAGCAGCGTAGGACCCTCTGGGGCCAACGTCCTGACTTTC. Amino acid sequence: CASSVGPSGANVLTF. The entire variable domain, with the rest obtained from reference TRBV9 and TRBJ2-6, is as follows: DSGVTQTPKHLITATGQRVTLRCSPRSGDLSVYWYQQSLDQGLQFLIQYYNGEERAKGNILERFSAQQFPDLHSELNLSSLELGDSALYFCASSVGPSGANVLTFGAGSRLTVL.

This clonotype was seen ten or more times. The chain links TRBV20-1 to TRBJ1-5; 7 bases align to TRBD1. This CDR3 is 14 amino acids long. Germline V gene lookup returns CDR1 DFQATT and CDR2 SNEGSKA (reference sequence). The J segment lost 4 bases and the V segment lost 3 bases, leaving 6 bases of the junction unmatched. CDR3 sequence (DNA): TGCAGTGCTAGCGTCGCAGGGGGTAATCAGCCCCAGCATTTT. It codes for CSASVAGGNQPQHF.

The rearrangement joins TRBV7-8 to TRBJ2-6; possible D gene TRBD1, 5 bases. Germline CDR1 and CDR2: SGHVS and FQNEAQ. This CDR3 contains 14 residues. The V end was cut by 8 bases, the J end by 0 bases, with 8 bases between. In nucleotides, the CDR3 is TGTGCCAGCGGAACAGGCTCTGGGGCCAACGTCCTGACTTTC. It encodes CASGTGSGANVLTF.

This clonotype was counted a few times. The J gene is TRBJ2-5, the V gene TRBV5-1; 10 bases agree with TRBD2. Germline CDR1 reads SGHRS; CDR2 reads YFSETQ. The CDR3 is made up of 15 amino acids. J lost 2 bases, V lost 4 bases, and 5 bases had no gene match. The CDR3 nucleotides read TGCGCCAGCAGCGGTCGGACTAGCGGACAAGAGACCCAGTACTTC. It specifies CASSGRTSGQETQYF.

This clonotype was found many times. The J gene is TRBJ1-6, the V gene TRBV5-1, with 7 bases lining up with TRBD1. Germline V lookup: CDR1 SGHRS, CDR2 YFSETQ. The CDR3 loop spans 15 amino acids. V shed 3 bases, J shed 7 bases, and the junction held 7 bases outside the gene matches. The DNA of the CDR3 is TGCGCCAGCAGCTCAGCAGGGGGTTTGAATTCACCCCTCCACTTT. It is translated as CASSSAGGLNSPLHF.